A selection of T cell receptor beta chains follows, all from one sample in a study of T-cell memory formation after mild COVID-19. One entry per CDR3 protein, called by TCRdb with MiXCR from the 5' RACE reads. The sample comprises 550,000 to 600,000 distinct CDR3 sequences, roughly 20% of which are singletons, and 8.4% rests with the top ten. The source material was PBMCs or a T cell subset sorted from them (not recorded which). Receptor source: an adult woman who had mild COVID-19 (a few samples of this study predate the infection). Cell type and time point are not known. CDR3s include the opening cysteine and the closing phenylalanine or tryptophan. A D gene is named only where the DNA matches it firmly. A row's size may be missing; if present it is once, few, many or a size class.

J | V | size | D | CDR3 | DNA
TRBJ1-6 | TRBV5-1 | . | TRBD1 | CASGETGHPNSPLHF | TGCGCCAGCGGCGAGACAGGGCATCCCAATTCACCCCTCCACTTT
TRBJ2-1 | TRBV7-9 | . | . | CASSLTRGPSRRNEQFF | TGTGCCAGCAGCTTAACTCGCGGCCCCTCCAGGCGCAATGAGCAGTTCTTC
TRBJ1-1 | TRBV24-1 | . | TRBD1 | CATRGTGGITEAFF | TGTGCCACCAGGGGGACAGGGGGCATAACTGAAGCTTTCTTT
TRBJ1-1 | TRBV7-9 | few | TRBD1 | CASSLVRLGSGDRGPEAFF | TGTGCCAGCAGCTTAGTGCGATTAGGGAGTGGGGACAGGGGACCTGAAGCTTTCTTT
TRBJ1-6 | TRBV12-3/TRBV12-4 | few | . | CASSERRNSPLHF | TGTGCCAGCAGTGAAAGGAGGAATTCACCCCTCCACTTT
TRBJ1-6 | TRBV9 | . | . | CASSVEGGSYNSPLHF | TGTGCCAGCAGCGTAGAAGGCGGATCCTATAATTCACCCCTCCACTTT
TRBJ2-1 | TRBV10-1 | . | TRBD2 | CASSILAGEDEQFF | TGCGCCAGCAGTATACTAGCGGGAGAAGATGAGCAGTTCTTC
TRBJ2-7 | TRBV5-1 | . | . | CASSFDNNYEQYF | TGCGCCAGCAGCTTTGACAATAACTACGAGCAGTACTTC
TRBJ2-2 | TRBV24-1 | . | TRBD2 | CATSDTLAGEAGELFF | TGTGCCACCAGTGACACACTAGCGGGAGAAGCCGGGGAGCTGTTTTTT
TRBJ2-7 | TRBV9 | . | . | CASSVGAGLYEQYF | TGTGCCAGCAGCGTAGGCGCCGGTCTCTACGAGCAGTACTTC
TRBJ1-1 | TRBV7-9 | few | . | CASQTGLNTEAFF | TGTGCCAGTCAAACAGGACTTAACACTGAAGCTTTCTTT
TRBJ2-7 | TRBV4-1 | . | TRBD2 | CASSQVHGGAFYEQYF | TGCGCCAGCAGCCAAGTACACGGGGGGGCCTTCTACGAGCAGTACTTC
TRBJ2-1 | TRBV2 | . | TRBD2 | CASSTLAGVEQFF | TGTGCCAGCAGTACACTAGCGGGAGTTGAGCAGTTCTTC
TRBJ1-2 | TRBV3-1 | . | . | CASSQDSGLGGYTF | TGTGCCAGCAGCCAAGATTCCGGGTTAGGAGGCTACACCTTC
TRBJ1-1 | TRBV7-9 | few | . | CASARNTEAFF | TGTGCCAGCGCCCGAAACACTGAAGCTTTCTTT
TRBJ2-3 | TRBV4-2 | . | . | CASSQEDPWTSTDTQYF | TGTGCCAGCAGCCAAGAAGATCCGTGGACTAGCACAGATACGCAGTATTTT
TRBJ2-2 | TRBV7-6 | . | . | CASSLEELGTGELFF | TGTGCCAGCAGCTTAGAAGAGCTCGGGACCGGGGAGCTGTTTTTT
TRBJ1-1 | TRBV6-5 | few | . | CASSYRVGRNTEAFF | TGTGCCAGCAGCTATCGGGTAGGACGCAACACTGAAGCTTTCTTT
TRBJ2-2 | TRBV27 | . | . | CASSGWRNTGELFF | TGTGCCAGCAGTGGCTGGAGAAACACCGGGGAGCTGTTTTTT
TRBJ2-6 | TRBV4-1 | . | . | CASSQDRGAGANVLTF | TGCGCCAGCAGCCAAGATAGGGGCGCTGGGGCCAACGTCCTGACTTTC
TRBJ1-2 | TRBV4-3 | many | . | CASSQVTKGLGDYGYTF | TGCGCCAGCAGCCAAGTGACAAAGGGGCTGGGTGACTATGGCTACACCTTC
TRBJ2-1 | TRBV9 | few | . | CASSPVERAYNEQFF | TGTGCCAGCAGCCCCGTCGAACGAGCGTACAATGAGCAGTTCTTC
TRBJ2-7 | TRBV5-1 | few | . | CASSLGTGSTYEQYF | TGCGCCAGCAGCTTGGGAACAGGGAGCACCTACGAGCAGTACTTC
TRBJ1-5 | TRBV6-2/TRBV6-3 | many | TRBD1 | CASSFTGQGRQPQHF | TGTGCCAGCAGTTTCACGGGACAGGGGCGTCAGCCCCAGCATTTT
TRBJ2-1 | TRBV11-3 | . | . | CASSLDSGGEQFF | TGTGCCAGCAGCTTAGACTCAGGAGGAGAGCAGTTCTTC
TRBJ1-6 | TRBV11-3 | . | . | CASSLDGYSYNSPLHF | TGTGCCAGCAGCTTAGATGGCTATTCGTATAATTCACCCCTCCACTTT
TRBJ1-1 | TRBV4-1 | . | . | CASSFGPGGTEAFF | TGCGCCAGCAGTTTCGGACCCGGCGGCACTGAAGCTTTCTTT
TRBJ2-7 | TRBV2 | . | . | CASSTTRGGQYF | TGTGCCAGCAGTACCACTCGGGGAGGGCAGTACTTC
TRBJ2-7 | TRBV27 | . | . | CASSFESRNEQYF | TGTGCCAGCAGTTTTGAGTCCCGAAACGAGCAGTACTTC
TRBJ2-2 | TRBV24-1 | . | . | CATSDRLDGTGELFF | TGTGCCACCAGTGATCGTTTGGACGGCACCGGGGAGCTGTTTTTT
TRBJ1-1 | TRBV19 | . | . | CASSIPGAKVNTEAFF | TGTGCCAGTAGTATTCCAGGGGCTAAGGTGAACACTGAAGCTTTCTTT
TRBJ2-3 | TRBV6-5 | few | . | CASSTERARTDTQYF | TGTGCCAGCAGTACTGAGCGGGCCCGCACAGATACGCAGTATTTT
TRBJ2-1 | TRBV19 | . | TRBD2 | CASSTGGDFHNEQFF | TGTGCCAGTAGTACCGGGGGGGATTTCCACAATGAGCAGTTCTTC
TRBJ2-1 | TRBV4-1 | many | . | CASSPLGGSSYNEQFF | TGCGCCAGCAGCCCCCTGGGAGGCAGCTCCTACAATGAGCAGTTCTTC
TRBJ2-7 | TRBV9 | . | . | CASSASDYEQYF | TGTGCCAGCAGCGCCTCCGATTACGAGCAGTACTTC
TRBJ1-2 | TRBV10-3 | . | . | CAISGTGTEGSYGYTF | TGTGCCATCAGTGGTACCGGGACGGAGGGATCCTATGGCTACACCTTC
TRBJ2-5 | TRBV7-8 | few | . | CASSFRSGYQETQYF | TGTGCCAGCAGTTTTAGGTCGGGTTACCAAGAGACCCAGTACTTC
TRBJ1-5 | TRBV7-6 | . | . | CASSSPPGPIEDQPQHF | TGTGCCAGCAGCTCACCACCGGGACCAATTGAGGATCAGCCCCAGCATTTT
TRBJ2-1 | TRBV18 | few | . | CASSQWLERHNEQFF | TGTGCCAGCTCACAGTGGCTCGAAAGGCACAATGAGCAGTTCTTC
TRBJ2-6 | TRBV3-1 | . | . | CASSPQVSSGANVLTF | TGTGCCAGCAGCCCACAGGTTAGCTCTGGGGCCAACGTCCTGACTTTC
TRBJ2-1 | TRBV5-1 | many | . | CASSLVQRVSYNEQFF | TGCGCCAGCAGCTTAGTCCAGCGGGTCTCCTACAATGAGCAGTTCTTC
TRBJ2-1 | TRBV27 | . | . | CASSLSGTYEQFF | TGTGCCAGCAGTTTATCGGGGACTTATGAGCAGTTCTTC
TRBJ2-1 | TRBV4-2 | few | . | CASSQDRGSSYNEQFF | TGTGCCAGCAGCCAAGACCGCGGTAGCTCCTACAATGAGCAGTTCTTC
TRBJ1-6 | TRBV7-6 | . | . | CASSKDLGSSYNSPLHF | TGTGCCAGCAGCAAAGATCTTGGGAGCTCCTATAATTCACCCCTCCACTTT
TRBJ2-7 | TRBV10-3 | . | . | CAISESRQDRPYEQYF | TGTGCCATCAGTGAGTCACGACAGGACAGACCCTACGAGCAGTACTTC
TRBJ2-7 | TRBV24-1 | few | . | CATSEKHEQYF | TGTGCCACCAGTGAAAAGCACGAGCAGTACTTC
TRBJ1-6 | TRBV4-2 | few | TRBD1 | CASSQADRGNNSPLHF | TGTGCCAGCAGCCAGGCGGACAGGGGGAACAATTCACCCCTCCACTTT
TRBJ2-1 | TRBV7-9 | . | . | CASSLVASYNEQFF | TGTGCCAGCAGTCTCGTAGCTTCCTACAATGAGCAGTTCTTC
TRBJ1-1 | TRBV7-3 | . | . | CASSLNREAEAFF | TGTGCCAGCAGCTTAAACCGCGAAGCTGAAGCTTTCTTT
TRBJ1-2 | TRBV18 | few | TRBD1 | CASSQDRADYGYTF | TGTGCCAGCTCACAAGACAGGGCTGACTATGGCTACACCTTC
TRBJ2-1 | TRBV24-1 | . | . | CATSDPRGGDGHEQFF | TGTGCCACCAGTGATCCCAGGGGGGGCGACGGCCATGAGCAGTTCTTC
TRBJ2-2 | TRBV7-9 | many | TRBD2 | CASSHSGGNTGELFF | TGTGCCAGCAGCCATAGCGGGGGAAACACCGGGGAGCTGTTTTTT
TRBJ2-7 | TRBV2 | . | TRBD2 | CASSEMAGGPYEQYF | TGTGCCAGCAGTGAAATGGCGGGGGGGCCCTACGAGCAGTACTTC
TRBJ2-2 | TRBV25-1 | . | TRBD1 | CASSMGQGSGTGELFF | TGTGCCAGCAGCATGGGACAGGGGAGTGGCACCGGGGAGCTGTTTTTT
TRBJ2-1 | TRBV7-7 | few | TRBD2 | CASSLAPLAGGFDEQFF | TGTGCCAGCAGCTTAGCCCCACTAGCGGGGGGATTCGATGAGCAGTTCTTC